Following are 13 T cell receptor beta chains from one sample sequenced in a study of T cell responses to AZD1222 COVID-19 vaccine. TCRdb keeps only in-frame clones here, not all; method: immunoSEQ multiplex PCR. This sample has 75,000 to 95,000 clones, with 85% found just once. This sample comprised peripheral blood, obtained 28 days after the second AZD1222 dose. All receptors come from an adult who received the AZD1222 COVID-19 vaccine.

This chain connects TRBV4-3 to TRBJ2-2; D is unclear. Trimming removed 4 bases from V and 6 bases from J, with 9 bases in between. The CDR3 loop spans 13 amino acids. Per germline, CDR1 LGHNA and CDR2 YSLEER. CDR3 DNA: TGCGCCAGCAGCCCCAAGGCAGCCGGGGAGCTGTTTTTT. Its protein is CASSPKAAGELFF.

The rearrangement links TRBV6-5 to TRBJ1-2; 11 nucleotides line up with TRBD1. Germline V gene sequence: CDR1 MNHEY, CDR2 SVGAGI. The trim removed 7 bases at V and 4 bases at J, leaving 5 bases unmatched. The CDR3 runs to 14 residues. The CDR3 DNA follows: TGTGCCAGCACCTCCGGGACAGGGGGCTATGGCTACACCTTC. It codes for CASTSGTGGYGYTF.

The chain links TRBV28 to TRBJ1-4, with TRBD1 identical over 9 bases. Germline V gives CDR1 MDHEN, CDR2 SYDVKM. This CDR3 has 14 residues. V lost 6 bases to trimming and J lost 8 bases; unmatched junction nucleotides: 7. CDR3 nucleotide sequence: TGTGCCAGCAGGTCACAGGGGGCGGGGGAAAAACTGTTTTTT. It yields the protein CASRSQGAGEKLFF.

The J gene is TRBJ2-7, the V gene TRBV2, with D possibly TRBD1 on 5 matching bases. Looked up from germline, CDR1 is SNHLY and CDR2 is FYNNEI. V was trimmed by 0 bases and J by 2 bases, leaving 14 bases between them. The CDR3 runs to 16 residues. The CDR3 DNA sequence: TGTGCCAGCAGTGAAGCGTCAACAGGAAAAGCCTACGAGCAGTACTTC. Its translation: CASSEASTGKAYEQYF. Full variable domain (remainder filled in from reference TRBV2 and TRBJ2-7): EPEVTQTPSHQVTQMGQEVILRCVPISNHLYFYWYRQILGQKVEFLVSFYNNEISEKSEIFDDQFSVERPDGSNFTLKIRSTKLEDSAMYFCASSEASTGKAYEQYFGPGTRLTVT.

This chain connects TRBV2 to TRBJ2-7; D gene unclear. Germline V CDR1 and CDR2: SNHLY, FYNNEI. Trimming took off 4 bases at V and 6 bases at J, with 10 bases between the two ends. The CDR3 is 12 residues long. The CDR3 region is CASSAYSSEQYF. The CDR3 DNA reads TGTGCCAGCAGTGCGTACTCATCCGAGCAGTACTTC.

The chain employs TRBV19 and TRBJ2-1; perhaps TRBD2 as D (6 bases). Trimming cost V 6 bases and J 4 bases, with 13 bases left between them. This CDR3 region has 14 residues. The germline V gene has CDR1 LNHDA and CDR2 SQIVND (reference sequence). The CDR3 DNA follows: TGTGCCAGTAGCGCCCACGGGGGTTACAATGAGCAGTTCTTC. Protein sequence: CASSAHGGYNEQFF.

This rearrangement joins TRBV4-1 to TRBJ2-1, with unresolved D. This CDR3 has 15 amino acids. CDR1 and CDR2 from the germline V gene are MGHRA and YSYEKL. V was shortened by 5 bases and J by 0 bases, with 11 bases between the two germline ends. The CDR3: CASSGKASSYNEQFF. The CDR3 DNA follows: TGCGCCAGCAGCGGGAAGGCGAGCTCCTACAATGAGCAGTTCTTC.

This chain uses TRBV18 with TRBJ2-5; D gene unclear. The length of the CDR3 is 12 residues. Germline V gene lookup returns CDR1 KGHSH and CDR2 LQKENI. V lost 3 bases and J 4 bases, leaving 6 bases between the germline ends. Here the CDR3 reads CASSPVRETQYF. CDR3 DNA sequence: TGTGCCAGCTCACCCGTGCGAGAGACCCAGTACTTC. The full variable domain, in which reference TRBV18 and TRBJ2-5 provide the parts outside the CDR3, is NAGVMQNPRHLVRRRGQEARLRCSPMKGHSHVYWYRQLPEEGLKFMVYLQKENIIDESGMPKERFSAEFPKEGPSILRIQQVVRGDSAAYFCASSPVRETQYFGPGTRLLVL.

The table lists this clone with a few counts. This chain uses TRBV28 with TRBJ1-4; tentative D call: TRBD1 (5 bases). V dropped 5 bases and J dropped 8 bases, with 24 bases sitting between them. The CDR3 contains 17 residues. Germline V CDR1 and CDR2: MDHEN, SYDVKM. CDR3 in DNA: TGTGCCAGCAGTCCTACCACCGGGACCCCGGGGGGGGAAAAACTGTTTTTT. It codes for CASSPTTGTPGGEKLFF.

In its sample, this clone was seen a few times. The chain's CDR3 is CASSLGGGLNTEAFF. CDR3 sequence (DNA): TGCGCCAGCAGCTTGGGGGGCGGGTTGAACACTGAAGCTTTCTTT. The rearrangement uses TRBV5-1 and TRBJ1-1; TRBD1 might be the D (5 bases). The germline V and J ends were trimmed by 0 bases and 0 bases, with 9 bases remaining between them. Germline lookup yields CDR1 SGHRS and CDR2 YFSETQ. The CDR3 is made up of 15 amino acids. Filled out from reference TRBV5-1 and TRBJ1-1, the complete variable domain reads KAGVTQTPRYLIKTRGQQVTLSCSPISGHRSVSWYQQTPGQGLQFLFEYFSETQRNKGNFPGRFSGRQFSNSRSEMNVSTLELGDSALYLCASSLGGGLNTEAFFGQGTRLTVV.

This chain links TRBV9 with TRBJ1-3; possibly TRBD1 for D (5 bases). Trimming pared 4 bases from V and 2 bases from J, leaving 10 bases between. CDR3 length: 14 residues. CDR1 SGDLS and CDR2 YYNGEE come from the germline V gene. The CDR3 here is CASSPQGAGNTIYF. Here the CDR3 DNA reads TGTGCCAGCAGCCCCCAGGGCGCTGGAAACACCATATATTTT.

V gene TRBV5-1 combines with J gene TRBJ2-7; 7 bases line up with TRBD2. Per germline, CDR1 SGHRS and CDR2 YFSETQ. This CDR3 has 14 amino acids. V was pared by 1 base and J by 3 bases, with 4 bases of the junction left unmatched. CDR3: CASSLSGIVYEQYF. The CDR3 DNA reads TGCGCCAGCAGCTTGAGCGGGATTGTCTACGAGCAGTACTTC.

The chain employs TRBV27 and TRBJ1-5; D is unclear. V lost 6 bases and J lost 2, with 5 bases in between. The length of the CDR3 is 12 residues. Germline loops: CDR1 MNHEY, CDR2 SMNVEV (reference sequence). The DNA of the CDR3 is TGTGCCAGCAGCTCCGGCAATCAGCCCCAGCATTTT. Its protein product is CASSSGNQPQHF.